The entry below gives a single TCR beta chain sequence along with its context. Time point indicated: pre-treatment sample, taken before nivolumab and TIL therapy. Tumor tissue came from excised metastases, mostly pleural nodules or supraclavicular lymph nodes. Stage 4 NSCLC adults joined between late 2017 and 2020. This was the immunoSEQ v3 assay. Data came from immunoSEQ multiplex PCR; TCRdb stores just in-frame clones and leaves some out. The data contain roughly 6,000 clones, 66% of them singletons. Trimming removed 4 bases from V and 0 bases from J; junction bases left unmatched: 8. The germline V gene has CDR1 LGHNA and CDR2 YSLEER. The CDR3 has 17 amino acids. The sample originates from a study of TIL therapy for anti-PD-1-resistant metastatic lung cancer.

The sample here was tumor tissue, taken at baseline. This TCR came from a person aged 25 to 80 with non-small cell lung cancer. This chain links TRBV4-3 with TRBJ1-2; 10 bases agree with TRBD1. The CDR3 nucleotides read TGCGCCAGCAGCCCCCGCGGGACAGGGGCAACTAACTATGGCTACACCTTC. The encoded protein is CASSPRGTGATNYGYTF.